This TCR beta chain comes out of a study of siplizumab effects on memory and regulatory T cells. CDR1 MNHEY and CDR2 SMNVEV come from the germline V gene (reference sequence). CDR3 size: 17 residues. V lost 4 bases, J lost 2 bases, and 6 bases stayed unmatched. This clone was counted between two and nine times. Method: immunoSEQ multiplex PCR; TCRdb's copy keeps in-frame clones and lacks some. The sample lists around 7,000 clones; approximately 70% were seen once. This receptor was taken from a human donor in good health. The rearrangement joins TRBV27 to TRBJ2-3, with 13 bases matching TRBD2. The source material was effector memory CD8+ T cells sorted from blood. Subset described: unstimulated CD8+ effector memory T cells. CDR3 coding DNA: TGTGCCAGCAGTTCCCGACTAGCGGGAGGCATCACAGATACGCAGTATTTT. Translation gives CASSSRLAGGITDTQYF.